This T cell receptor beta chain was sequenced during a study of shared clonotypes between healthy human individuals. It was into CD45RA+ naive and CD45RA-negative memory subsets that the CD4+ cells were split. Several immunoSEQ plates held equal portions of the genomic DNA taken from each subset. Per the original methods: There were no quality scores in the junction-only immunoSEQ sequences, so filtering differed. Sequencing used immunoSEQ multiplex PCR; TCRdb keeps in-frame clones, though not all of them. The DNA was the basis for D and trimming; V, J and clone size are from that table. The data contain millions of clones, 85% to 95% of them singletons. Study-wide points: Among donors, sharing of clonotypes was expected to be affected by sequencing depth.

Regarding this clone: Its specificity is unknown. The sample carries other DNA sequences with the same CDR3.

The CDR3 totals 13 residues. Trimming took off 5 bases at V and 5 bases at J, with 9 bases between the two ends. Germline V gene lookup returns CDR1 MNHEY and CDR2 SVGAGI. The specimen sequenced was naive CD4+ T cells sorted from blood. The subset denotes: CD45RA+ positively selected. The chain uses TRBV6-5 and TRBJ1-4; D may be TRBD1 (5 bases). The clonotype originates from a man aged 18 to 30 in good health. Written as DNA, the CDR3 is TGTGCCAGCAGTCGGACAATAAATGAAAAACTGTTTTTT. Translated, it gives CASSRTINEKLFF.